Below are 12 T cell receptor beta chains sequenced from a single sample in a study of T cells after yellow fever vaccination. TCRdb redid the calling of the 5' RACE reads with MiXCR, one entry per CDR3 protein. The data show roughly 160,000 distinct CDR3 sequences, around 9% seen once. The specimen comprised CD8+ T cells sorted from PBMCs, sampled 45 days after the yellow fever booster vaccination. The source of these receptors is a man aged 18-30 years who received the YFV17D yellow fever vaccine.

The sample holds a few counts of this clonotype. The rearrangement joins TRBV7-6 to TRBJ2-1; 15 bases agree with TRBD2. V shed 5 bases, J shed 9 bases, and the junction held 8 bases outside the gene matches. There are 16 residues in the CDR3. Germline V gives CDR1 SGHVS, CDR2 FNYEAQ. DNA for the CDR3: TGTGCCAGCAGCGAGCCAGGGACTAGCGGGGGGATTGAGCAGTTCTTC. Translation gives CASSEPGTSGGIEQFF.

In this sample, this clonotype turned up many times. This rearrangement joins TRBV4-3 to TRBJ2-3; D gene uncertain. The CDR3 consists of 16 residues. V was shortened by 0 bases and J by 3 bases, with 13 bases between the two germline ends. CDR1 LGHNA and CDR2 YSLEER come from the germline V gene. The chain's CDR3 is CASSQDGESPTDTQYF. The CDR3 nucleotides read TGCGCCAGCAGCCAAGATGGAGAGAGTCCGACAGATACGCAGTATTTT.

This clonotype came up a few times. The chain joins TRBV6-2 or TRBV6-3 to TRBJ2-1; 7 bases fit TRBD2. CDR3 length equals 12 residues. The germline V gene has CDR1 MNHEY and CDR2 SVGEGT. V lost 8 bases to trimming and J lost 8 bases; unmatched junction nucleotides: 6. CDR3 sequence reads: CASGGVEDEQFF. Here the CDR3 DNA reads TGTGCCAGCGGGGGGGTAGAAGATGAGCAGTTCTTC.

V gene TRBV4-1 combines with J gene TRBJ1-1, with TRBD1 identical over 7 bases. CDR3 length: 11 residues. In germline, CDR1 is MGHRA, CDR2 YSYEKL. J lost 8 bases, V lost 8 bases, and 5 bases had no gene match. The CDR3 DNA reads as TGCGCCAGCTCCGAGGGGGCCGAAGCTTTCTTT. This codes for CASSEGAEAFF.

This clonotype was detected only a few times. The V gene is TRBV20-1, the J gene TRBJ2-7, with 8 bases fitting TRBD2. V lost 6 bases to trimming and J lost 2 bases; unmatched junction nucleotides: 9. CDR3 length: 14 amino acids. The V gene's germline CDR1 is DFQATT and CDR2 SNEGSKA (reference sequence). The CDR3 sequence: CSALSGGLTYEQYF. DNA for the CDR3: TGCAGTGCATTGAGCGGGGGCCTGACCTACGAGCAGTACTTC.

This clonotype was recorded at least ten times. The V call is TRBV2, the J call TRBJ2-1, with D possibly matching TRBD1 (5 bases). CDR3 length: 15 residues. Deletions cut 6 bases from V and 1 base from J, with 13 bases between. Looked up from germline, CDR1 is SNHLY and CDR2 is FYNNEI. The chain's CDR3 is CASSQGDGSYNEQFF. CDR3 nucleotides: TGTGCCAGCAGCCAAGGGGATGGATCCTACAATGAGCAGTTCTTC.

This clonotype appeared a few times. CDR3 DNA sequence: TGTGCCAGCAGCTTACAGGACAGGGTTTACACCGGGGAGCTGTTTTTT. Residues: CASSLQDRVYTGELFF. The chain is built from TRBV7-9 and TRBJ2-2; 8 nucleotides align to TRBD1. Trimming removed 2 bases from V and 3 bases from J; junction bases left unmatched: 5. Germline CDR1 and CDR2: SEHNR and FQNEAQ (reference sequence). The CDR3 runs 16 residues.

At least ten counts were recorded for this clonotype. The J gene is TRBJ1-4, the V gene TRBV12-3 or TRBV12-4; D remains unclear. CDR3 size: 13 residues. The V gene lost 6 bases and the J gene lost 0 bases, with 5 bases spanning the gap. The CDR3 sequence is CASRTTTNEKLFF. The CDR3 DNA sequence: TGTGCCAGCAGGACCACAACTAATGAAAAACTGTTTTTT.

The CDR3, as DNA: TGTGCCACCAGCAGAGATGCTACCCCAGTATATGGCTACACCTTC. Its translation: CATSRDATPVYGYTF. The rearrangement links TRBV15 to TRBJ1-2; unclear D gene. Looked up from germline, CDR1 is LNHNV and CDR2 is YYDKDF (reference sequence). The CDR3 is made up of 15 amino acids. The germline V and J ends were trimmed by 0 bases and 5 bases, with 13 bases remaining between them.

V gene TRBV19 combines with J gene TRBJ1-2; D is ambiguous. Between the trimmed V and J ends, which lost 4 bases and 0 bases, there was a span of 9 bases. CDR3 length: 14 residues. From germline, CDR1 is LNHDA and CDR2 SQIVND (reference sequence). Written as DNA, the CDR3 is TGTGCCAGTAGTACGCAGACGGCTAACTATGGCTACACCTTC. Its translation: CASSTQTANYGYTF.

V usage is TRBV15 and J usage is TRBJ2-2; TRBD2 matches 10 bases. CDR1 LNHNV and CDR2 YYDKDF come from the germline V gene (reference sequence). V lost 5 bases to trimming and J lost 4 bases; unmatched junction nucleotides: 7. The CDR3 is made up of 16 amino acids. The CDR3 bases are TGTGCCACCAGCCCAAGCGGGGGGGTGGGCACCGGGGAGCTGTTTTTT. It specifies CATSPSGGVGTGELFF.

With regard to this clonotype: At one of its ends the junction is not consistent with the germline gene, which may arise from a read error. V usage is TRBV20-1 and J usage is TRBJ2-1; TRBD1 matches 8 bases. The germline V gene has CDR1 DFQATT and CDR2 SNEGSKA (reference sequence). CDR3 length: 12 amino acids. In nucleotides, the CDR3 is TGCAGTGCTAGGCCAACCAGGGGGCGCTTTCGTTTC. This translates into CSARPTRGRFRF.